This TCR beta chain was recovered during a study of identical twins. Study results and caveats: Insertions were fewer in abundant cord blood beta clonotypes, whereas memory repertoires showed none of this pattern.

Germline-derived CDR1 and CDR2 are MNHEY and SVGAGI. V was trimmed by 4 bases and J by 0 bases, leaving 7 bases between them. CDR3 length equals 14 residues. Unique molecular identifiers were in the cDNA, with template-switch universal primer binding. One entry per CDR3 protein, called by TCRdb with MiXCR from the 5' RACE reads. Of fewer than 500,000 distinct CDR3 sequences listed, approximately 24% are singletons. Of note for this clonotype: Its antigen is not known.

These data were also filed under a second study, of T cells expressing NK-cell markers. According to that study: Eight donors were sequenced, of whom seven were HCMV-seropositive, while the remaining one was HCMV-seronegative.

The chain joins TRBV6-5 to TRBJ2-4; tentatively, D is TRBD2 (6 bases). Sequencing was done on a sample of CD4+ T cells sorted from blood. This receptor was taken from a woman aged 18-30 years in good health. CDR3 residues: CASSWGEAKNIQYF. In nucleotides, the CDR3 is TGTGCCAGCAGTTGGGGGGAAGCCAAAAACATTCAGTACTTC.